This TCR beta chain was captured by sequencing in a study of blood T cell repertoires in COVID-19. Germline V lookup: CDR1 KGHSH, CDR2 LQKENI. V dropped 1 base and J dropped 6 bases, with 21 bases sitting between them. The CDR3 runs to 18 residues. Source study methods: Scientists estimated how many nucleated cells there were by amplifying reference gene primers. Assay used: immunoSEQ multiplex PCR; TCRdb lists only in-frame clones, some missing. The V and J calls and clone size are taken from that table; D and trimming were inferred from the DNA. The sample consists of some 330,000 clones, approximately 88% of them appearing once. In terms of age and location, participants ranged from roughly 18 to 90 years and lived in about two dozen US areas. Two consecutive negative NP/OP PCR tests, clearance, or resolved symptoms defined Cohort 3 recovery.

The sequence derives from a man aged 25-40 years who had recovered from COVID-19. The source material was PBMCs or T cells enriched from blood (not recorded which). The chain couples TRBV18 to TRBJ2-2; tentative D call: TRBD1 (8 bases). The CDR3 is CASSPRQGRAFVPGELFF. For the CDR3, the DNA is TGTGCCAGCTCACCACGACAGGGGAGGGCTTTTGTTCCCGGGGAGCTGTTTTTT.